Below, 22 T cell receptor beta chains from the same sample are listed, as sequenced in a study of cytomegalovirus exposure and HLA in healthy donors (dated by TCRdb to 2016 to 2017). The library was generated by the immunoSEQ multiplex PCR assay. The multiplex PCR relied on a mix of 60 forward primers for TCR Vbeta segments and 13 reverse primers for TCR Jbeta segments. This immuneACCESS table, as held by TCRdb, lists in-frame sequences with V and J called but not all clones. Of the missing ones, under half trace to an unresolved V gene in checked studies; the others have no known cause. The sample table holds some 190,000 clones, of which 70% to 90% were seen once. 1.5% to 2% of the sample belongs to the ten largest clones. Sequenced: PBMCs. Receptor source: a woman aged 18-29 years in good health and CMV-seronegative.

V is TRBV2 and J is TRBJ2-7, with D perhaps matching TRBD2 (6 bases). The germline V gene encodes CDR1 SNHLY and CDR2 FYNNEI. CDR3 length equals 13 residues. Deletions cut 3 bases from V and 4 bases from J, with 10 bases between. This CDR3 reads CASSDTGVYEQYF. As DNA, the CDR3 is TGTGCCAGCAGTGATACGGGGGTTTACGAGCAGTACTTC.

The V call is TRBV2, the J call TRBJ1-1; no reliable D call. V gave up 3 bases and J gave up 4 bases, with 9 bases separating them. CDR3 size: 13 residues. Germline CDR1 reads SNHLY; CDR2 reads FYNNEI. The CDR3 is CASSEEGSTEAFF. CDR3 bases: TGTGCCAGCAGTGAGGAAGGGAGCACTGAAGCTTTCTTT.

This chain connects TRBV29-1 to TRBJ2-7, with a weak D call TRBD2 (5 bases). The V end was cut by 3 bases, the J end by 5 bases, with 14 bases between. CDR1 is SQVTM and CDR2 is ANQGSEA in the germline V gene. This CDR3 has 13 residues. Here the CDR3 reads CSVETKTLHEQYF. CDR3 coding DNA: TGCAGCGTTGAGACTAAGACGTTGCACGAGCAGTACTTC.

The chain is built from TRBV7-2 and TRBJ2-2, with D possibly TRBD2 on 5 matching bases. Trimming pared 5 bases from V and 7 bases from J, leaving 20 bases between. Germline V gene sequence: CDR1 SGHTA, CDR2 FQGNSA. CDR3 length: 16 amino acids. In DNA form, the CDR3 reads TGTGCCAGCAGCCAGGACCCGGTGGAGGCTGGCGGGGAGCTGTTTTTT. It translates to CASSQDPVEAGGELFF.

The genes are TRBV4-1 and TRBJ1-1, with D hard to call. CDR1 is MGHRA and CDR2 is YSYEKL in the germline V gene. The V and J ends lost 2 bases and 1 base respectively, with 11 bases between them. CDR3 size: 15 residues. CDR3 residues: CASSQLPGRNTEAFF. In DNA, the CDR3 is TGCGCCAGCAGCCAACTGCCCGGGAGGAACACTGAAGCTTTCTTT.

The chain couples TRBV6-6 to TRBJ1-2; 10 bases map to TRBD1. Germline CDR1 reads MNHNY; CDR2 reads SVGAGI (reference sequence). V shed 5 bases and J 7 bases; nucleotides not matched to a gene: 4. This CDR3 has 13 amino acids. In DNA form, the CDR3 reads TGTGCCAGCAGTACGACAGGGGGCGGTGGCTACACCTTC. It codes for CASSTTGGGGYTF.

This chain joins TRBV6-1 and TRBJ1-2; D is possibly TRBD1 (6 bases). Germline V gives CDR1 MNHNS, CDR2 SASEGT. The V end was cut by 1 base, the J end by 2 bases, with 8 bases between. The length of the CDR3 is 14 residues. The CDR3 region is CASSEVRGNYGYTF. The DNA of the CDR3 is TGTGCCAGCAGTGAAGTCAGGGGAAACTATGGCTACACCTTC.

The chain employs TRBV11-2 and TRBJ2-7, with 8 positions matching TRBD2. CDR1 SGHAT and CDR2 FQNNGV come from the germline V gene. J gave up 2 bases and V 5 bases, and 11 bases lay outside the gene matches. This CDR3 has 16 residues. The CDR3: CASSPYLAGLTYEQYF. The DNA of the CDR3 is TGTGCCAGCAGCCCCTATCTAGCGGGTCTAACCTACGAGCAGTACTTC.

A note on this clone: The sample carries other DNA sequences with the same CDR3. This chain uses TRBV30 with TRBJ2-5; no clear D gene. The length of the CDR3 is 12 residues. Germline V lookup: CDR1 GTSNPN, CDR2 SVGIG (reference sequence). The V and J ends lost 3 bases and 4 bases respectively, with 9 bases between them. The CDR3: CAWRREVETQYF. The CDR3 nucleotides are TGTGCCTGGAGACGTGAGGTAGAGACCCAGTACTTC.

The CDR3 sequence: CASSRTFTASTGELFF. In DNA form, the CDR3 reads TGTGCCAGCAGCCGAACCTTTACCGCGAGTACCGGGGAGCTGTTTTTT. The rearrangement joins TRBV5-4 to TRBJ2-2; D is ambiguous. The CDR3 sequence is 16 residues long. Germline CDR1 SGHNT, CDR2 YYREEE (reference sequence). Trimming shortened V by 4 bases and J by 5 bases, and 18 bases separated the two germline ends.

This clone has only a few counts. This rearrangement joins TRBV27 to TRBJ2-7; D may be TRBD1 (5 bases). CDR1 is MNHEY, CDR2 SMNVEV, per germline (reference sequence). The CDR3 runs to 13 residues. The V end was cut by 4 bases, the J end by 6 bases, with 13 bases between. The CDR3 loop is CASSSRELLEQYF. CDR3 coding DNA: TGTGCCAGCAGTTCCAGGGAACTACTCGAGCAGTACTTC.

The rearrangement links TRBV5-8 to TRBJ1-6; TRBD1 might be the D (6 bases). Germline assignment: CDR1 SGHTS and CDR2 YDEGEE. This CDR3 is 17 amino acids long. Trimming removed 4 bases at V and 2 bases at J, with 16 bases between. CDR3 coding DNA: TGTGCCAGCAGCATCTTAAGGGGGGGCGCCTATAATTCACCCCTCCACTTT. It translates to CASSILRGGAYNSPLHF.

This clone was observed a handful of times. V and J are TRBV14 and TRBJ2-7, with 7 bases identical to TRBD2. V was clipped by 4 bases and J by 3 bases; unmatched bases: 9. Germline V gives CDR1 SGHDN, CDR2 FVKESK. The CDR3 has 15 amino acids. CDR3 sequence (DNA): TGTGCCAGCAGCCTCTGGGCTAGCGGCGACTACGAGCAGTACTTC. Residues: CASSLWASGDYEQYF.

The chain employs TRBV19 and TRBJ2-1, with TRBD2 matching 8 bases. In germline, CDR1 is LNHDA, CDR2 SQIVND (reference sequence). The CDR3 is made up of 16 amino acids. With V trimmed by 2 bases and J by 10 bases, 13 bases remained unmatched. CDR3 sequence reads: CASSISLGRGGTEQFF. The CDR3 DNA sequence: TGTGCCAGTAGTATATCCCTCGGGAGGGGCGGGACGGAGCAGTTCTTC.

The V call is TRBV5-1, the J call TRBJ1-4; D possibly corresponds to TRBD1 (5 bases). The CDR3 extends over 16 amino acids. The V end was cut by 2 bases, the J end by 0 bases, with 11 bases between. Germline CDR1 and CDR2: SGHRS and YFSETQ. CDR3 in DNA: TGCGCCAGCAGCTTTCGACAGTTAACAACTAATGAAAAACTGTTTTTT. Its protein is CASSFRQLTTNEKLFF.

The chain links TRBV7-2 to TRBJ1-3; D is ambiguous. The CDR3 runs to 12 residues. The V end was cut by 5 bases, the J end by 3 bases, with 5 bases between. Germline CDR1 reads SGHTA; CDR2 reads FQGNSA. Written as DNA, the CDR3 is TGTGCCAGCAGCCCATTTGGAAACACCATATATTTT. Protein product: CASSPFGNTIYF.

This rearrangement joins TRBV5-6 to TRBJ2-7; 8 nucleotides line up with TRBD1. CDR3 length equals 15 residues. V lost 4 bases and J lost 2; bases outside the gene matches: 8. CDR1 and CDR2 from the germline V gene are SGHDT and YYEEEE. The CDR3 here is CASSPGTGVPYEQYF. The CDR3 DNA follows: TGTGCCAGCAGCCCCGGGACAGGAGTCCCCTACGAGCAGTACTTC.

J is TRBJ1-1 and V is TRBV30; no firm D call. The V gene's germline CDR1 is GTSNPN and CDR2 SVGIG (reference sequence). CDR3 length: 11 residues. V was cut by 0 bases and J by 5 bases, with 4 bases left in between. CDR3 region: CAWSVNTEAFF. The CDR3, as DNA: TGTGCCTGGAGTGTTAATACTGAAGCTTTCTTT.

V gene TRBV7-9 combines with J gene TRBJ1-1; D not certain. Trimming took off 4 bases at V and 2 bases at J, with 11 bases between the two ends. In germline, CDR1 is SEHNR, CDR2 FQNEAQ (reference sequence). CDR3 size: 14 residues. This CDR3 reads CASSWNSANTEAFF. The CDR3 nucleotides read TGTGCCAGCAGCTGGAACAGTGCTAACACTGAAGCTTTCTTT.

Concerning this clone itself: Other nucleotide sequences from this sample produce the same CDR3. This chain connects TRBV7-2 to TRBJ2-5, with D perhaps matching TRBD2 (5 bases). The V and J ends lost 1 base and 5 bases respectively, with 14 bases between them. The CDR3 length is 15 residues. Germline V CDR1 and CDR2: SGHTA, FQGNSA. CDR3 sequence: CASSLVSGPGETQYF. CDR3 coding DNA: TGTGCCAGCAGCTTAGTTTCAGGTCCGGGGGAGACCCAGTACTTC.

A note on this clone: Distinct nucleotide sequences in the sample also encode this CDR3. This chain links TRBV6-5 with TRBJ2-1; unclear D gene. This CDR3 contains 11 residues. V was shortened by 5 bases and J by 9 bases, with 8 bases between the two germline ends. The germline V gene has CDR1 MNHEY and CDR2 SVGAGI. CDR3 sequence (DNA): TGTGCCAGCAGTAGAGGTGGTGAGCAGTTCTTC. Translated, it gives CASSRGGEQFF.

In this sample, this clone turned up once. This sequence joins TRBV19 and TRBJ2-7; 11 bases map to TRBD2. CDR3 length equals 20 residues. V lost 3 bases, J lost 4 bases, and 20 bases stayed unmatched. Per germline, CDR1 LNHDA and CDR2 SQIVND (reference sequence). The CDR3 reads CASSMPGQAGPGTSGYEQYF. In nucleotides, the CDR3 is TGTGCCAGTAGTATGCCGGGACAGGCTGGCCCCGGGACTAGCGGTTACGAGCAGTACTTC.